These T cell receptor beta chains were read from a single sample in a study of blood T cell repertoires in COVID-19. Clones were read by immunoSEQ multiplex PCR, and TCRdb kept only the in-frame ones, dropping some. There are some 140,000 clones in the sample; around 77% occur only once, and about 10% lies in the top ten. Sequenced: peripheral blood. These receptors were obtained from a human donor in a cohort sampled during active COVID-19. The CDR3 runs from the conserved cysteine through the conserved F or W. D genes are given only for firm matches. Clone size is shown for a subset of rows, as once, few, many or a class of expanded clone.

j_gene | len | v_gene | d_gene | abundance | CDR3aa | CDR3nt
TRBJ2-5 | 13 | TRBV6-5 | TRBD1 | . | CASSSDRQETQYF | TGTGCCAGCAGTTCGGACAGGCAAGAGACCCAGTACTTC
TRBJ2-7 | 15 | TRBV5-6 | TRBD1 | . | CASSWGTGKSYEQYF | TGTGCCAGCAGCTGGGGGACAGGGAAATCCTACGAGCAGTACTTC
TRBJ1-1 | 15 | TRBV19 | . | . | CASSIDVRGSTEAFF | TGTGCCAGTAGTATAGATGTTAGGGGTTCCACTGAAGCTTTCTTT
TRBJ1-2 | 16 | TRBV5-1 | . | once | CASSLQGGGAPLGYTF | TGCGCCAGCAGCTTGCAGGGTGGGGGGGCCCCCCTTGGCTACACCTTC
TRBJ2-1 | 14 | TRBV19 | TRBD1 | few | CASSSGDRSREQFF | TGTGCCAGTAGTTCAGGGGACAGGTCGCGTGAGCAGTTCTTC
TRBJ1-4 | 16 | TRBV3-1/TRBV3-2 | . | . | CASSQVRGSTNEKLFF | TGTGCCAGCAGCCAAGTACGGGGATCAACTAATGAAAAACTGTTTTTT
TRBJ1-3 | 14 | TRBV7-8 | . | few | CASSQRGAGNTIYF | TGTGCCAGCAGCCAGCGGGGGGCTGGAAACACCATATATTTT
TRBJ2-1 | 16 | TRBV11-2 | . | . | CASSLETDSGLNEQFF | TGTGCCAGCAGCCTAGAGACAGACTCTGGGCTGAATGAGCAGTTCTTC
TRBJ2-3 | 17 | TRBV7-7 | TRBD2 | . | CASSPGLAGVSTDTQYF | TGTGCCAGCAGCCCGGGACTAGCGGGCGTCAGCACAGATACGCAGTATTTT
TRBJ1-3 | 14 | TRBV7-8 | . | . | CASSRTGWANTIYF | TGTGCCAGCAGCCGTACAGGTTGGGCAAACACCATATATTTT
TRBJ1-6 | 15 | TRBV3-1/TRBV3-2 | . | . | CASSPTGGSGSPLHF | TGTGCCAGCAGCCCAACTGGGGGGTCTGGTTCACCCCTCCACTTT
TRBJ2-7 | 12 | TRBV12-3/TRBV12-4 | TRBD2 | . | CASRGGRIEQYF | TGTGCCAGCAGGGGAGGGCGGATCGAGCAGTACTTC
TRBJ2-5 | 13 | TRBV9 | . | . | CASSVVPGETQYF | TGTGCCAGCAGCGTAGTTCCGGGGGAGACCCAGTACTTC
TRBJ1-1 | 11 | TRBV27 | . | . | CASSTFPGAFF | TGTGCCAGCAGCACCTTTCCGGGTGCTTTCTTT
TRBJ1-3 | 14 | TRBV19 | TRBD1 | . | CASSRGPSGNTIYF | TGTGCCAGTAGCAGGGGGCCCTCTGGAAACACCATATATTTT
TRBJ2-1 | 15 | TRBV19 | TRBD1 | . | CASSIEQGAYNEQFF | TGTGCCAGTAGTATCGAACAGGGGGCCTACAATGAGCAGTTCTTC
TRBJ1-6 | 15 | TRBV2 | . | . | CASSSTQSYNSPLHF | TGTGCCAGCTCCTCGACTCAGAGCTATAATTCACCCCTCCACTTT